The present T cell receptor beta chain was sequenced within a study of T cell repertoires in cytomegalovirus infection. Study overall: Newly reported HLA-C-restricted and thoroughly characterized HLA-B-restricted CMV epitopes were employed. TCR beta signatures that were public indicated CMV infection and matching HLA type.

Study results and limitations: HLA-C-restricted CMV-specific TCR beta clonotypes prevailed in the ex vivo response.

Only one count was recorded for this clonotype. Antigen: not known. Germline V gene data show CDR1 as MGHRA and CDR2 as YSYEKL. The junction had 2 bases not matched to a gene; V was cut back by 1 base and J by 0 bases. This CDR3 comprises 16 residues. TCRdb passed the reads through MiXCR, listing each CDR3 protein once. The data hold 900,000 to 950,000 distinct CDR3 sequences, with less than 40% observed a single time. The source was cultured CD8+ T cells from PBMCs, collected from culture after CMV antigen stimulation. The source is a human donor in good health (CMV status not recorded). Some clones in this sample may be carry-over from other donors' samples. The chain employs TRBV4-1 and TRBJ1-1; 10 nucleotides align to TRBD1. The CDR3 nucleotides are TGCGCCAGCAGCCAAGGACAGGGGGCCTTGAACACTGAAGCTTTCTTT. Protein product: CASSQGQGALNTEAFF.